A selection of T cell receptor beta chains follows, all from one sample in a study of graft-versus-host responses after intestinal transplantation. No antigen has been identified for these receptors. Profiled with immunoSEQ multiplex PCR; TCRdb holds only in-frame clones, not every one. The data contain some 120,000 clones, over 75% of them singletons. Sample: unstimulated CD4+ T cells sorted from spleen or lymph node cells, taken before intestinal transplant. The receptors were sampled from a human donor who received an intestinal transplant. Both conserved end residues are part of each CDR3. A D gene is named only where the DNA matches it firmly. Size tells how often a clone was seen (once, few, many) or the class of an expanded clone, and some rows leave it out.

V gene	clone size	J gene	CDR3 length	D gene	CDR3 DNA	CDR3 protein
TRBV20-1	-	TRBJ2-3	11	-	TGCAGTGCTAGAGATAAAGATACGCAGTATTTT	CSARDKDTQYF
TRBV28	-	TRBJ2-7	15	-	TGTGCCAGCAGTGACGGTGGGCAGCAATCCTACGAGCAGTACTTC	CASSDGGQQSYEQYF
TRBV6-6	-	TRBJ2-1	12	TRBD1	TGTGCCAGCAGAGAAGGGGGCGGTGAGCAGTTCTTC	CASREGGGEQFF
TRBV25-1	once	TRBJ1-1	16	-	TGTGCCAGCAGTGAATCATTCGTGGCGGCTTACACTGAAGCTTTCTTT	CASSESFVAAYTEAFF
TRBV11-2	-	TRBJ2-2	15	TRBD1	TGTGCCAGCAGCTCTTGGACAGGGGGGACCGGGGAGCTGTTTTTT	CASSSWTGGTGELFF
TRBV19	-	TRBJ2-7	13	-	TGTGCCAGTAGTATACGCAGGGGCTACGAGCAGTACTTC	CASSIRRGYEQYF
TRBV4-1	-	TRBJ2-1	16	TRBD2	TGCGCCAGCAGCCAAGATCGGAGCGGGAGGGTGAGTGAGCAGTTCTTC	CASSQDRSGRVSEQFF
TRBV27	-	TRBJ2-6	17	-	TGTGCCAGCAGTTTATACAGGGTAGACTCTGGGGCCAACGTCCTGACTTTC	CASSLYRVDSGANVLTF
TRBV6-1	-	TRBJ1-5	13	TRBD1	TGTGCCAGCAGCCAGGGGGCTTATCAGCCCCAGCATTTT	CASSQGAYQPQHF
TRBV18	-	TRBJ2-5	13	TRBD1	TGTGCCAGCTCACCAGACAGGGGAGGGACCCAGTACTTC	CASSPDRGGTQYF
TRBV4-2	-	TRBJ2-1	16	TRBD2	TGTGCCAGCAGCCACGCCGGTACTAGCGGTTACAATGAGCAGTTCTTC	CASSHAGTSGYNEQFF
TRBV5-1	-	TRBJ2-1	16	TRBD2	TGCGCCAGCAGCCGTAGCGGGGGGGGCACCTACAATGAGCAGTTCTTC	CASSRSGGGTYNEQFF
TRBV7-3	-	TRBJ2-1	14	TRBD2	TGTGCCAGCAGCCTAGGGACTAGCGGGAGTGAGCAGTTCTTC	CASSLGTSGSEQFF
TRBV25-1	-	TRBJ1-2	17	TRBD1	TGTGCCAGCAGTGGGGTCACAGGGGCCGACATTTTCTATGGCTACACCTTC	CASSGVTGADIFYGYTF